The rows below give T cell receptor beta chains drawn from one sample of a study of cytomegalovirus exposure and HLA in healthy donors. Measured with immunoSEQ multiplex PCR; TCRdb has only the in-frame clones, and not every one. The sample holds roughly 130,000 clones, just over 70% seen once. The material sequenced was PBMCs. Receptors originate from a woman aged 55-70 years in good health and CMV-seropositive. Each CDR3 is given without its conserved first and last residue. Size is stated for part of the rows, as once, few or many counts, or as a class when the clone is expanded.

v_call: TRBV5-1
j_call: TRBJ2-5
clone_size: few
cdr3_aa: ASSLRATGVETQY

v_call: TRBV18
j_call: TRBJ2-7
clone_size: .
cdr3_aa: ASSPGQSSYEQY

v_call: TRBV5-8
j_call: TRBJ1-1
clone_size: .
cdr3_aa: ASSLFRGQGNTEAF

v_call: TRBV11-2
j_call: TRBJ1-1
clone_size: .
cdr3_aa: ASSQSLNTEAF

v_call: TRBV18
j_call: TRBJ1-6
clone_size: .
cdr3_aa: ASSSGVDTLH

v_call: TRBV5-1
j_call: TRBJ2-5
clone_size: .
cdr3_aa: ASSEGLVQETQY

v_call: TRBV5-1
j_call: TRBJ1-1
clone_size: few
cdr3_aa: ASSVWGPNTEAF

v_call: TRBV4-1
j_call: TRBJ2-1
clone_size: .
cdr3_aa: ASSHPPDRGYNEQF

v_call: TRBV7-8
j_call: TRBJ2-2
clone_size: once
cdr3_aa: ASSLQGNANTGELF

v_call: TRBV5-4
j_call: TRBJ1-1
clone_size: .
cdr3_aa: ASSLVPGGTNLNTEAF

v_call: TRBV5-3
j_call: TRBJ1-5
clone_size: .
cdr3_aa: ARSHYWDTRRPQH

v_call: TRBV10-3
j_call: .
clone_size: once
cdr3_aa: AISEPGGGLYEQY

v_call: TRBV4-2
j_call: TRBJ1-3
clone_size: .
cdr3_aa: ASSQGGENTIY

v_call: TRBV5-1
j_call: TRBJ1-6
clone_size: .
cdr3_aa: ASRRDNSPLH

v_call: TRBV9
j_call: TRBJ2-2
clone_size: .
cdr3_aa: ASSLGTSGGRNTGELF

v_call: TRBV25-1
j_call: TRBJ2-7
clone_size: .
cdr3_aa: ASSVEGTGTYEQY

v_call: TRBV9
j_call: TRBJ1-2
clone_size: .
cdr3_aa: ASRGRQSFNYGYT

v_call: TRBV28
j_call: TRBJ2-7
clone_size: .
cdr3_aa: ASSLSVRRVSYEQY

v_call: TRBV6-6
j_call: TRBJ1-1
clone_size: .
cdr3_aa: ASSYSGRGTEAF

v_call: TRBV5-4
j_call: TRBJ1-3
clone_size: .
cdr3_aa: ASSPRTGSGNTIY

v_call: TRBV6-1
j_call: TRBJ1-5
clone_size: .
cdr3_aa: ASSDDINQPQH

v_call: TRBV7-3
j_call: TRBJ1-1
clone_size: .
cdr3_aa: ASSLTGRGSTEAF

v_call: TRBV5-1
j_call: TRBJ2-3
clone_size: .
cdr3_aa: ASSPTGADTQY

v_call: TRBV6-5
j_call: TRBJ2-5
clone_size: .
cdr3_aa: ASSYQFQETQY

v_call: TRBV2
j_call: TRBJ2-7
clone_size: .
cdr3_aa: ASSAESYEQY

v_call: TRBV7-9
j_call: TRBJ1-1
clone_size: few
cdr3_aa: SSSLFPGEAF

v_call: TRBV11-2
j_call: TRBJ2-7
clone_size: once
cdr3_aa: ASSRDHYEQY

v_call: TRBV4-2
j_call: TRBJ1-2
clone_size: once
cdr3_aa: ASSQQAVDRVGGYT

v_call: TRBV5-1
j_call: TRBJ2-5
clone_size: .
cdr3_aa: ASSIQETQY

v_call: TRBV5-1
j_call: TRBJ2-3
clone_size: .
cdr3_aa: ASSSSTLTGQTDTQY

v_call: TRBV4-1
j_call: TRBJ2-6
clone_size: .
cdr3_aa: ASSQKTSGVGANVLT

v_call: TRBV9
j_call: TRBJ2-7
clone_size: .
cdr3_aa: ASSVDQEVSEQY

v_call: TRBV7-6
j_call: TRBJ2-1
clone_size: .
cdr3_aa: ASSLTTDSYNEQF

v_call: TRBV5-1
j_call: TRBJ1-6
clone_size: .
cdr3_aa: ASSWNRVTWDSPLH

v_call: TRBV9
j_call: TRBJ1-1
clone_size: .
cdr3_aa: ASSAFDSNTEAF

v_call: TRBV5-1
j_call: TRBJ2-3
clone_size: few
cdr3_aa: ASSLASGFTDTQY

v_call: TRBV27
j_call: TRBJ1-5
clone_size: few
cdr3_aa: ASSFRAGGNNQPQH

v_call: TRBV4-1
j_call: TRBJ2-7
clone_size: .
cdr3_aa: ASSLRTGQAYTDEQY

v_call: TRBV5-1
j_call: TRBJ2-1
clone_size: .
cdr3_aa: ASSPGQSSYNEQF

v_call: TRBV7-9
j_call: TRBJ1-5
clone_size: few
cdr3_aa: ASSLGGSTSPSGTQH

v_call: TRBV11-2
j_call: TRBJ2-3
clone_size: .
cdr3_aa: ASSLGGSGATDTQY

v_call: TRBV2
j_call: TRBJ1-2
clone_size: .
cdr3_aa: ASSFRVDGGYT

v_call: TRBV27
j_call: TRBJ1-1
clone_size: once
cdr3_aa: ASSSPNRDTEAF

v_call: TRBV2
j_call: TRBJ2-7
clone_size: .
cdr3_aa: ASSEIDRDYEQY

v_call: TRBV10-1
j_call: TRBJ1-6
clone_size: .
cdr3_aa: ASSSDRADSPLH

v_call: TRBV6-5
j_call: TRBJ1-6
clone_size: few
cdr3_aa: ASSYSRSRGDSPLH

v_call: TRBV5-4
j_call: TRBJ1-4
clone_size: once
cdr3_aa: ASTPETNEKLF

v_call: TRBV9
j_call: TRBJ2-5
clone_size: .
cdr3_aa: ASSVTDRGLETQY